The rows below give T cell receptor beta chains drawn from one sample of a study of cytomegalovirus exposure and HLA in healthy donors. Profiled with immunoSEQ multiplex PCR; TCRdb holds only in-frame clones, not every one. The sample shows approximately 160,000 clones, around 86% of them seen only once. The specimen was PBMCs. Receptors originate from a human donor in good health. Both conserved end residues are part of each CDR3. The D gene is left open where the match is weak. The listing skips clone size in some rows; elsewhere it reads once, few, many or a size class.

CDR3: CASRQRRRGGFF
DNA: TGCGCCAGCAGACAGCGTCGGCGCGGGGGATTCTTC
J: TRBJ2-1
V: TRBV4-3
length: 12
D: TRBD2
size: NA

CDR3: CASSPTEGGTSSHEQFF
DNA: TGTGCCAGCAGCCCAACCGAGGGCGGGACGAGTTCGCATGAGCAGTTCTTC
J: TRBJ2-1
V: TRBV7-9
length: 17
D: NA
size: NA

CDR3: CASSPRLAGVSTDTQYF
DNA: TGTGCCAGCAGCCCAAGACTAGCGGGGGTAAGCACAGATACGCAGTATTTT
J: TRBJ2-3
V: TRBV7-9
length: 17
D: TRBD2
size: few

CDR3: CASSGATGVGTEAFF
DNA: TGTGCCAGCAGCGGGGCAACAGGGGTTGGCACTGAAGCTTTCTTT
J: TRBJ1-1
V: TRBV6-5
length: 15
D: TRBD1
size: NA

CDR3: CASSLDSEAFF
DNA: TGCGCCAGCAGCCTCGACAGTGAAGCTTTCTTT
J: TRBJ1-1
V: TRBV4-1
length: 11
D: NA
size: NA

CDR3: CAGKQGLPPHGYTF
DNA: TGTGCCGGAAAACAGGGGCTTCCCCCCCATGGCTACACCTTC
J: TRBJ1-2
V: TRBV6-5
length: 14
D: TRBD1
size: NA

CDR3: CSGGRGAITDTQYF
DNA: TGCAGCGGTGGCCGGGGGGCTATTACAGATACGCAGTATTTT
J: TRBJ2-3
V: TRBV29-1
length: 14
D: NA
size: NA

CDR3: CAISESGGHGDTQYF
DNA: TGTGCCATCAGTGAGTCGGGGGGGCATGGAGATACGCAGTATTTT
J: TRBJ2-3
V: TRBV10-3
length: 15
D: NA
size: NA

CDR3: CASRSKDRGLHTGELFF
DNA: TGTGCCAGCAGGTCAAAGGACAGGGGCCTTCACACCGGGGAGCTGTTTTTT
J: TRBJ2-2
V: TRBV27
length: 17
D: TRBD1
size: NA

CDR3: CSVVPSGRAEAFF
DNA: TGCAGCGTTGTTCCAAGTGGTCGCGCTGAAGCTTTCTTT
J: TRBJ1-1
V: TRBV29-1
length: 13
D: NA
size: NA

CDR3: CASSIDPGNYGYTF
DNA: TGTGCCAGTAGTATAGATCCGGGGAACTATGGCTACACCTTC
J: TRBJ1-2
V: TRBV19
length: 14
D: NA
size: NA

CDR3: CASSLLSPSGETQYF
DNA: TGTGCCAGCAGCTTGTTATCTCCTAGCGGGGAGACCCAGTACTTC
J: TRBJ2-5
V: TRBV5-5
length: 15
D: TRBD2
size: NA

CDR3: CASSTDGGEGETQYF
DNA: TGTGCCAGCAGCACAGACGGGGGGGAGGGGGAGACCCAGTACTTC
J: TRBJ2-5
V: TRBV7-2
length: 15
D: TRBD2
size: few

CDR3: CASSLYTTVNTEAFF
DNA: TGCGCCAGCAGCTTGTATACGACAGTGAACACTGAAGCTTTCTTT
J: TRBJ1-1
V: TRBV5-1
length: 15
D: NA
size: NA